A selection of T cell receptor beta chains follows, all from one sample in a study of T cell repertoires in cytomegalovirus infection. Antigens for these TCRs are unknown. TCRdb analysed the reads with MiXCR anew, one entry per CDR3 protein. The table lists fewer than 1,000,000 distinct CDR3 sequences, roughly a third of them singletons. The specimen was cultured CD8+ T cells from PBMCs, collected from culture after CMV antigen stimulation. These receptors were obtained from a human donor in good health (CMV status not recorded). Some clones in this sample may be carry-over from other donors' samples. The CDR3 runs from the conserved cysteine through the conserved F or W. The order of the fields is D gene, V gene, J gene, clone size, CDR3 DNA, CDR3 protein. D genes are given only for firm matches. The size field is filled for only some rows; it gives once, few, many or a size class.

d_call: -
v_call: TRBV4-2
j_call: TRBJ1-1
clone_size: -
cdr3_nt: TGTGCCAGCAGCCAAGATTACAGTCCGGGGTTGAACACTGAAGCTTTCTTT
cdr3_aa: CASSQDYSPGLNTEAFF

d_call: TRBD1
v_call: TRBV3-1
j_call: TRBJ2-5
clone_size: -
cdr3_nt: TGTGCCAGCAGCCCGGGACAGGGACGGATCCTCCAAGAGACCCAGTACTTC
cdr3_aa: CASSPGQGRILQETQYF

d_call: -
v_call: TRBV15
j_call: TRBJ1-6
clone_size: -
cdr3_nt: TGTGCCACCAGCAGAGATCGAGGGGCCAGTTCACCCCTCCACTTT
cdr3_aa: CATSRDRGASSPLHF

d_call: -
v_call: TRBV7-9
j_call: TRBJ1-4
clone_size: -
cdr3_nt: TGTGCCAGCAGCTTTCAGGGGAGTAGTGAAAAACTGTTTTTT
cdr3_aa: CASSFQGSSEKLFF

d_call: TRBD1
v_call: TRBV10-3
j_call: TRBJ1-2
clone_size: many
cdr3_nt: TGTGCCATCAGCGGAGGACAGGGGGCCGGCGGGTATGGCTACACCTTC
cdr3_aa: CAISGGQGAGGYGYTF

d_call: -
v_call: TRBV27
j_call: TRBJ2-1
clone_size: few
cdr3_nt: TGTGCCAGCAGTTCTAGTTCGACCGTCAATGAGCAGTTCTTC
cdr3_aa: CASSSSSTVNEQFF

d_call: TRBD1
v_call: TRBV7-2
j_call: TRBJ1-2
clone_size: -
cdr3_nt: TGTGCCAGCAGCGCACCCGACAGGGACGGCTATGACTACACCTTC
cdr3_aa: CASSAPDRDGYDYTF

d_call: -
v_call: TRBV6-5
j_call: TRBJ2-1
clone_size: many
cdr3_nt: TGTACCAGCAGCCCGGGACTTTCTATTGAGCAGTTCTTC
cdr3_aa: CTSSPGLSIEQFF

d_call: TRBD1
v_call: TRBV29-1
j_call: TRBJ1-2
clone_size: -
cdr3_nt: TGCAGCGCATCGGGGGTGTCGGGACAGCTTAACTATGGCTACACCTTC
cdr3_aa: CSASGVSGQLNYGYTF

d_call: -
v_call: TRBV9
j_call: TRBJ2-1
clone_size: few
cdr3_nt: TGTGCCAGCAGTCTAAATAAGGGGAAGATCCCGAGGGGCTCCTACAATGAGCAGTTCTTC
cdr3_aa: CASSLNKGKIPRGSYNEQFF

d_call: -
v_call: TRBV27
j_call: TRBJ1-1
clone_size: -
cdr3_nt: TGTGCCAGCAGTTTCATGCAGGGGTCTGGTGAAGCTTTCTTT
cdr3_aa: CASSFMQGSGEAFF

d_call: -
v_call: TRBV6-8
j_call: TRBJ1-1
clone_size: -
cdr3_nt: TGTGCCAGCAGTGACGTCCCGGGGGGGCTGGGAGGCACTGAAGTTTTCTTT
cdr3_aa: CASSDVPGGLGGTEVFF

d_call: -
v_call: TRBV7-8
j_call: TRBJ1-1
clone_size: many
cdr3_nt: TGTGCCAGCAGCGCCCCCGACAGCACTGAAGCTTTCTTT
cdr3_aa: CASSAPDSTEAFF

d_call: -
v_call: TRBV11-2
j_call: TRBJ1-2
clone_size: -
cdr3_nt: TGTGCCAGCAGCTACGAAGGGGGCTACACCTTC
cdr3_aa: CASSYEGGYTF

d_call: -
v_call: TRBV14
j_call: TRBJ2-2
clone_size: few
cdr3_nt: TGTGCCAGCAGCCAAGATGGGGCCACCGGGGAGCTGTTTTTT
cdr3_aa: CASSQDGATGELFF

d_call: TRBD1
v_call: TRBV5-4
j_call: TRBJ2-1
clone_size: few
cdr3_nt: TGTGCCAGCAGCCCCGCCGGGACAGACTCCTACAATGAGCAGTTCTTC
cdr3_aa: CASSPAGTDSYNEQFF

d_call: -
v_call: TRBV27
j_call: TRBJ2-5
clone_size: few
cdr3_nt: TGTGCCAGCAGTGAGGGGCTTGGAGGCCAAGAGACCCAGTACTTC
cdr3_aa: CASSEGLGGQETQYF

d_call: TRBD1
v_call: TRBV20-1
j_call: TRBJ2-7
clone_size: -
cdr3_nt: TGCAGTGCTAGAGAAAGACAGGGATTCTCCTACGAGCAGTACTTC
cdr3_aa: CSARERQGFSYEQYF

d_call: -
v_call: TRBV19
j_call: TRBJ1-1
clone_size: few
cdr3_nt: TGTGCCAGTATTGAGGGGAACACTGAAGCTTTCTTT
cdr3_aa: CASIEGNTEAFF

d_call: -
v_call: TRBV5-6
j_call: TRBJ2-1
clone_size: many
cdr3_nt: TGTGCCAGCAGCTTAGCGCTGGCCGATGAGCAGTTCTTC
cdr3_aa: CASSLALADEQFF

d_call: -
v_call: TRBV7-2
j_call: TRBJ2-1
clone_size: many
cdr3_nt: TGTGCCAGCAGCTTTGGACTCGACTGGATGGATGAGCAGTTCTTC
cdr3_aa: CASSFGLDWMDEQFF

d_call: -
v_call: TRBV6-5
j_call: TRBJ1-4
clone_size: many
cdr3_nt: TGTGCCAGCAGTTACTCCGGACAGCGCGGGGAAAAACTGTTTTTT
cdr3_aa: CASSYSGQRGEKLFF

d_call: TRBD2
v_call: TRBV7-9
j_call: TRBJ2-1
clone_size: many
cdr3_nt: TGTGCCAGCAGCCCACGGGCTAGCGGGGCCTCCAATGAGCAGTTCTTC
cdr3_aa: CASSPRASGASNEQFF

d_call: TRBD1
v_call: TRBV24-1
j_call: TRBJ2-3
clone_size: -
cdr3_nt: TGTGCCACCAGACCGGGAAGACAGGGGGTCGATACGCAGTATTTT
cdr3_aa: CATRPGRQGVDTQYF

d_call: -
v_call: TRBV20-1
j_call: TRBJ1-6
clone_size: few
cdr3_nt: TGCAGTGCTAGAGAACCCGGGAGTAATAATTCACCCCTCCACTTT
cdr3_aa: CSAREPGSNNSPLHF

d_call: -
v_call: TRBV7-2
j_call: TRBJ2-7
clone_size: many
cdr3_nt: TGTGCCAGCAGCTTATACATCACCTACGAGCAGTACTTC
cdr3_aa: CASSLYITYEQYF

d_call: TRBD1
v_call: TRBV5-5
j_call: TRBJ2-4
clone_size: -
cdr3_nt: TGTGCCAGCAGCTTACCGGGACAGGGGGGAAACATTCAGTACTTC
cdr3_aa: CASSLPGQGGNIQYF

d_call: -
v_call: TRBV6-2/TRBV6-3
j_call: TRBJ1-1
clone_size: -
cdr3_nt: TGTGCCAGCATTAGCACTGAAGCTTTCTTT
cdr3_aa: CASISTEAFF

d_call: TRBD1
v_call: TRBV27
j_call: TRBJ1-1
clone_size: -
cdr3_nt: TGTGCCAGTTGGGGACAGCTGAACACTGAAGCTTTCTTT
cdr3_aa: CASWGQLNTEAFF

d_call: -
v_call: TRBV27
j_call: TRBJ1-5
clone_size: -
cdr3_nt: TGTGCCAGCAGTCCCCGGGGGAGTCATCAGCCCCAGCATTTT
cdr3_aa: CASSPRGSHQPQHF

d_call: -
v_call: TRBV5-6
j_call: TRBJ2-7
clone_size: few
cdr3_nt: TGTGCCAGCAGCCTAAGCCGGGGGCCAGCCTACGAGCAGTACTTC
cdr3_aa: CASSLSRGPAYEQYF

d_call: TRBD2
v_call: TRBV7-8
j_call: TRBJ2-1
clone_size: -
cdr3_nt: TGTGCCAGCAGCTTAGAGGCTATCGGTGCGGGGGGGCCTTACAATGAGCAGTTCTTC
cdr3_aa: CASSLEAIGAGGPYNEQFF

d_call: -
v_call: TRBV4-1
j_call: TRBJ2-5
clone_size: -
cdr3_nt: TGCGCCAGCAGCCAAGATGGTAGAAACGGGGGAGCTCAAGAGACCCAGTACTTC
cdr3_aa: CASSQDGRNGGAQETQYF

d_call: -
v_call: TRBV6-1
j_call: TRBJ1-5
clone_size: many
cdr3_nt: TGTGCCAGCAGTGAAGTAAGTCAGTACAATCAGCCCCAGCATTTT
cdr3_aa: CASSEVSQYNQPQHF

d_call: -
v_call: TRBV7-2
j_call: TRBJ1-2
clone_size: many
cdr3_nt: TGTGCCAGCAGCAGACGCCCGGGGGACGTGCTTAACTATGGCTACACCTTC
cdr3_aa: CASSRRPGDVLNYGYTF

d_call: TRBD2
v_call: TRBV4-3
j_call: TRBJ2-2
clone_size: -
cdr3_nt: TGCGCCAGCACCCAGACGGGGACTAGCGTCACCGGGGAGCTGTTTTTT
cdr3_aa: CASTQTGTSVTGELFF

d_call: -
v_call: TRBV14
j_call: TRBJ1-6
clone_size: -
cdr3_nt: TGTGCCAGCAGCCAAGCCGGGACCTCCCATTCACCCCTCCACTTT
cdr3_aa: CASSQAGTSHSPLHF